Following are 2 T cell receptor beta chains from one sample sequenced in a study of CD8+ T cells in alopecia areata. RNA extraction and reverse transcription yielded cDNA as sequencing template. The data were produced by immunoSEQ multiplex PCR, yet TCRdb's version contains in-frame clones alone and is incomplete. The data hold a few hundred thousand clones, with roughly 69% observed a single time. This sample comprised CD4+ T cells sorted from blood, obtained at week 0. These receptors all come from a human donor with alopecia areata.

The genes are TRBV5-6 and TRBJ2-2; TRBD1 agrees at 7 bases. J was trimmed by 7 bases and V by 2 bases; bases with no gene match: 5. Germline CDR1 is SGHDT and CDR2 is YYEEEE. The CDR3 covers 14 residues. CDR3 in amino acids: CASSLDRVNGELFF. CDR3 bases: TGTGCCAGCAGCTTAGACAGGGTCAACGGGGAGCTGTTTTTT.

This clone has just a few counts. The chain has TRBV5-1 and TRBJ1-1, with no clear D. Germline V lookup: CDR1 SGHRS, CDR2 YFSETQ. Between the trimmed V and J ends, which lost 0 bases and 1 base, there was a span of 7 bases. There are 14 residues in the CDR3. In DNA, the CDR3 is TGCGCCAGCAGCTTGGCCATGGGGAACACTGAAGCTTTCTTT. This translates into CASSLAMGNTEAFF.